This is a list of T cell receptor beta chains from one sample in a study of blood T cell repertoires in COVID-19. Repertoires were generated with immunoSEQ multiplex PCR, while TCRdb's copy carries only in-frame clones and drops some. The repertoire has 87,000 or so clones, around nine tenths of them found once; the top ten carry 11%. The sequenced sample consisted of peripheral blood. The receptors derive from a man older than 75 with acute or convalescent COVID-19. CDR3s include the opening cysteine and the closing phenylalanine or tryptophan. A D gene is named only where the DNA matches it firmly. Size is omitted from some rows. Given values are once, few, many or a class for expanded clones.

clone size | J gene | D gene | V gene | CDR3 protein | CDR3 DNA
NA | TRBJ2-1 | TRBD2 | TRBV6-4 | CASSDGLAGRGEQFF | TGTGCCAGCAGTGACGGGCTAGCGGGGAGAGGAGAGCAGTTCTTC
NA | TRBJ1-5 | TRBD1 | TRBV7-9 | CASSPGQGANPLGNQPQHF | TGTGCCAGCAGCCCGGGACAGGGGGCCAATCCTCTTGGCAATCAGCCCCAGCATTTT
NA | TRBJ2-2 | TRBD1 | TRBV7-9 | CASSFGTAPLGELFF | TGTGCCAGCAGCTTCGGGACAGCCCCCCTCGGGGAGCTGTTTTTT
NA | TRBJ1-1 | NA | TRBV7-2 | CASSTQTGNTEAFF | TGTGCCAGCAGCACGCAGACAGGGAACACTGAAGCTTTCTTT
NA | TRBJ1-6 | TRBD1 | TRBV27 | CASRQGAEDSPLHF | TGTGCCAGCAGACAGGGGGCTGAAGATTCACCCCTCCACTTT
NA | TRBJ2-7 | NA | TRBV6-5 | CASSYSYGGSYEQYF | TGTGCCAGCAGTTACTCCTACGGGGGCTCCTACGAGCAGTACTTC
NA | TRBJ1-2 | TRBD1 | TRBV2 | CASSGPRGEGYTF | TGTGCCAGCAGTGGGCCCAGGGGGGAAGGCTACACCTTC
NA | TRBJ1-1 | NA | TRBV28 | CASTRRDTEAFF | TGTGCCAGCACCAGACGGGACACTGAAGCTTTCTTT
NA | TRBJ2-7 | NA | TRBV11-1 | CASSQVGAVLSYEQYF | TGTGCCAGCAGCCAGGTAGGGGCAGTTCTTTCCTACGAGCAGTACTTC
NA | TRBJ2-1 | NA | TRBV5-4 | CASRSEGLSQQFF | TGTGCCAGCCGCTCCGAGGGACTCAGTCAGCAGTTCTTC
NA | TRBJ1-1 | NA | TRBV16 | CASSQYGGKTEAFF | TGTGCCAGCAGCCAATACGGGGGGAAGACTGAAGCTTTCTTT
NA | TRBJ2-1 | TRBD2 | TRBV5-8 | CASSLLGGGTNNEQFF | TGTGCCAGCAGCTTGCTGGGCGGGGGGACGAACAATGAGCAGTTCTTC
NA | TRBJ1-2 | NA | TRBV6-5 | CASSSRGDGYTF | TGTGCCAGCAGTTCTAGGGGCGACGGCTACACCTTC
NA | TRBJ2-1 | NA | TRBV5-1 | CASSLTRGDEQFF | TGCGCCAGCAGCTTGACCAGGGGGGATGAGCAGTTCTTC
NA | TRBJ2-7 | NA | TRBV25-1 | CASSESQGWIDEQYF | TGTGCCAGCAGTGAAAGTCAGGGGTGGATCGACGAGCAGTACTTC
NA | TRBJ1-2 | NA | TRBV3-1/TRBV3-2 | CASSQVQGNYGYTF | TGTGCCAGCAGCCAAGTACAGGGAAACTATGGCTACACCTTC
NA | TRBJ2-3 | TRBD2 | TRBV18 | CASSSTSGVTDTQYF | TGTGCCAGCTCATCGACTAGCGGGGTGACAGATACGCAGTATTTT
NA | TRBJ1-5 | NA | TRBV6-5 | CASREGYSNQPQHF | TGTGCCAGCAGGGAGGGGTATAGCAATCAGCCCCAGCATTTT
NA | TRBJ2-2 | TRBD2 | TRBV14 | CASSLSGSATGELFF | TGTGCCAGCAGCCTGAGCGGGAGTGCTACCGGGGAGCTGTTTTTT
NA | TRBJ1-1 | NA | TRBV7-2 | CASSLGAAMNTEAFF | TGTGCCAGCAGCTTAGGGGCAGCTATGAACACTGAAGCTTTCTTT
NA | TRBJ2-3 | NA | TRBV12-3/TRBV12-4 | CASSLAPDTQYF | TGTGCCAGCAGTTTAGCTCCTGATACGCAGTATTTT
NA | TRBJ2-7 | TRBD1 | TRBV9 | CASSPRVLGQNYEQYF | TGTGCCAGCAGCCCCCGTGTGTTGGGACAGAATTACGAGCAGTACTTC
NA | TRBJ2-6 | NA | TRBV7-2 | CASSQSGSGANVLTF | TGTGCCAGCAGCCAGAGCGGGTCTGGGGCCAACGTCCTGACTTTC
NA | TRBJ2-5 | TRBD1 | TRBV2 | CASIGTGGWGETQYF | TGTGCCAGCATTGGGACAGGGGGCTGGGGAGAGACCCAGTACTTC
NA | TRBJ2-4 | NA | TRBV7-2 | CASSPLPGPGAQNIQYF | TGTGCCAGCAGCCCACTCCCGGGCCCTGGGGCCCAAAACATTCAGTACTTC
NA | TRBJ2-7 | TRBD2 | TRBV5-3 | CARSLSGYEQYF | TGTGCCAGAAGCCTTAGCGGGTACGAGCAGTACTTC
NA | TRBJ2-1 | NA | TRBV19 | CASQGGEANYNEQFF | TGTGCCAGCCAGGGGGGCGAGGCTAACTACAATGAGCAGTTCTTC
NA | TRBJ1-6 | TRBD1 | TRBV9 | CASSPSPGTGVRSTLHF | TGTGCCAGCAGCCCGAGTCCCGGGACAGGGGTTAGGTCAACCCTCCACTTT
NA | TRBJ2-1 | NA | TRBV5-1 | CASSLGRGRGDNEQFF | TGCGCCAGCAGCTTGGGGAGGGGGCGAGGGGACAATGAGCAGTTCTTC
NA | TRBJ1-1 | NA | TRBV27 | CASSLGPGVMSEAFF | TGTGCCAGCAGTCTCGGGCCAGGGGTTATGAGTGAAGCTTTCTTT
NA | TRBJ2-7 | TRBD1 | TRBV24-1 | CATSETGDNEQYF | TGTGCCACCAGTGAGACAGGGGACAACGAGCAGTACTTC
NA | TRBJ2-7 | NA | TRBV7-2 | CASSGPYEQYF | TGTGCCAGCAGCGGCCCCTACGAGCAGTACTTC
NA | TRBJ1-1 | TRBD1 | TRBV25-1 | CASSQDRGLFTEAFF | TGTGCCAGCAGCCAGGACAGGGGGCTGTTCACTGAAGCTTTCTTT
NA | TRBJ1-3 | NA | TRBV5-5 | CASSLSISSGNTIYF | TGTGCCAGCAGCTTGAGCATTAGCTCTGGAAACACCATATATTTT
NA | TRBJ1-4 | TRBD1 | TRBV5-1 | CASSYTGDKEKLFF | TGCGCCAGCAGCTATACAGGGGACAAGGAAAAACTGTTTTTT
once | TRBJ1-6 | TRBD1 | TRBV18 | CASSPGQGNSPLHF | TGTGCCAGCTCACCCGGACAGGGAAATTCACCCCTCCACTTT
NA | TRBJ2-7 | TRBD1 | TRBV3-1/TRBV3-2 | CASSRRDRESSYEQYF | TGTGCCAGCAGTCGCAGAGACAGGGAATCGTCCTACGAGCAGTACTTC
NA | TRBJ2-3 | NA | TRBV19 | CASSPPGADTQYF | TGTGCCAGTAGTCCCCCGGGGGCAGATACGCAGTATTTT
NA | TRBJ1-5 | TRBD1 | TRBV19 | CASSWDRQPQHF | TGTGCCAGTAGTTGGGACAGGCAGCCCCAGCATTTT
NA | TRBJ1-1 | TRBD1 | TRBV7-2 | CASRIGDRGQAFF | TGTGCCAGCAGGATTGGGGACAGGGGACAAGCTTTCTTT
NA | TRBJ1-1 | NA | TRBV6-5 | CASRPGMNTEAFF | TGTGCCAGCAGACCGGGTATGAACACTGAAGCTTTCTTT